These T cell receptor beta chains were read from a single sample in a study of regulatory T cells in long-lasting Graves disease. From the multiplex PCR reads, TCRdb called clonotypes with MiXCR, one entry per CDR3 protein. In the table there are about 660,000 distinct CDR3 sequences, 25% to 35% of which are singletons. This specimen consisted of peripheral blood mononuclear cells (PBMCs), obtained when the disease was refractory, from a patient treated with antithyroid drugs. The receptors derive from a female donor with Graves disease. Each CDR3 is given without its conserved first and last residue. The D gene is left open where the match is weak. Expanded clones get a size class; other rows say once, few or many, or leave the size out.

V gene: TRBV20-1; D gene: TRBD1; clone size: few; CDR3 protein: SAHRGMSYGYT
V gene: TRBV7-9; D gene: -; clone size: few; CDR3 protein: ASSLAEGATEDYGYT
V gene: TRBV6-1; D gene: TRBD1; clone size: few; CDR3 protein: ASRRGLDYGYT
V gene: TRBV6-9; D gene: -; clone size: few; CDR3 protein: ASSYLQALPVNTEAF
V gene: TRBV5-1; D gene: -; clone size: -; CDR3 protein: ASSLDTGPGELF
V gene: TRBV6-1; D gene: -; clone size: few; CDR3 protein: ASTSLTTPNEQY
V gene: TRBV7-9; D gene: -; clone size: -; CDR3 protein: ASSLGLEVSYEQY
V gene: TRBV2; D gene: -; clone size: -; CDR3 protein: ASSEDGGRVDGHT
V gene: TRBV5-5; D gene: TRBD1; clone size: -; CDR3 protein: ASSSRTGVNYGYT
V gene: TRBV19; D gene: -; clone size: -; CDR3 protein: ASRGSSEKLF
V gene: TRBV11-3; D gene: -; clone size: many; CDR3 protein: ASHRVIYEQY
V gene: TRBV5-1; D gene: TRBD1; clone size: many; CDR3 protein: ASSFGTGLFYGYT
V gene: TRBV30; D gene: -; clone size: few; CDR3 protein: ACPPFRTYGYT
V gene: TRBV19; D gene: -; clone size: -; CDR3 protein: ASSPSWNYGYT
V gene: TRBV30; D gene: -; clone size: many; CDR3 protein: AWSEVPQKLF
V gene: TRBV12-3/TRBV12-4; D gene: TRBD1; clone size: few; CDR3 protein: ASSHGTGSSGANVLT
V gene: TRBV28; D gene: TRBD1; clone size: many; CDR3 protein: ASSPGTGGNYGYT
V gene: TRBV29-1; D gene: -; clone size: -; CDR3 protein: SVVLYLEGIDNEAF
V gene: TRBV19; D gene: -; clone size: few; CDR3 protein: ASSRTGGPNEAF
V gene: TRBV2; D gene: -; clone size: -; CDR3 protein: ASSIWGRKAPYEQY
V gene: TRBV27; D gene: TRBD2; clone size: -; CDR3 protein: ASSLRTSGFSYEQY
V gene: TRBV12-3/TRBV12-4; D gene: -; clone size: many; CDR3 protein: ASSLGGYDGYT
V gene: TRBV6-1; D gene: TRBD1; clone size: -; CDR3 protein: ASSKETGVSTEAF
V gene: TRBV15; D gene: -; clone size: -; CDR3 protein: ATSRILYYEQY
V gene: TRBV5-1; D gene: -; clone size: few; CDR3 protein: ASSAGTYYGYT
V gene: TRBV5-1; D gene: -; clone size: -; CDR3 protein: ASSPIGGGNTGELF
V gene: TRBV20-1; D gene: -; clone size: -; CDR3 protein: SASTGMGTGELF
V gene: TRBV9; D gene: TRBD2; clone size: -; CDR3 protein: ASSVGYGGGYEQY
V gene: TRBV7-8; D gene: -; clone size: -; CDR3 protein: ASSLGGWGNQPQH
V gene: TRBV5-1; D gene: TRBD1; clone size: few; CDR3 protein: ASSGGQGALNTEAF
V gene: TRBV6-1; D gene: -; clone size: -; CDR3 protein: ASSGANNYQPQH
V gene: TRBV6-1; D gene: -; clone size: once; CDR3 protein: ASSRVVATLAKNIQY
V gene: TRBV28; D gene: TRBD2; clone size: -; CDR3 protein: ASGGLAVREQY
V gene: TRBV5-1; D gene: -; clone size: few; CDR3 protein: ASSTRDTADTQY
V gene: TRBV3-1; D gene: -; clone size: -; CDR3 protein: ASSQGRDRSTDTQY
V gene: TRBV20-1; D gene: -; clone size: -; CDR3 protein: SASWAGLTDTQY
V gene: TRBV5-1; D gene: -; clone size: -; CDR3 protein: ASSLEGTGANTGELF
V gene: TRBV6-2/TRBV6-3; D gene: -; clone size: many; CDR3 protein: ASSYSPDFYGYT
V gene: TRBV9; D gene: -; clone size: few; CDR3 protein: ASSPVGDNSPLH
V gene: TRBV2; D gene: -; clone size: many; CDR3 protein: ASSGQSYEQY
V gene: TRBV20-1; D gene: -; clone size: -; CDR3 protein: SASVGGGQPQH